Given below is one T cell receptor (beta chain) in context. The sample is drawn from a study of PD-1 blockade in classical Hodgkin lymphoma. TCRdb keeps only in-frame clones here, not all; method: immunoSEQ multiplex PCR. The sample carries under 20,000 clones, approximately 88% recorded once. With 5 bases removed from V and 1 base from J, the gap between germline ends came to 11 bases. The CDR3 covers 14 residues. Looked up from germline, CDR1 is SEHNR and CDR2 is FQNEAQ (reference sequence). There was relapse after autologous stem cell transplantation in every patient, and there was variation in brentuximab vedotin exposure.

The TCR sequence derives from a human donor with classical Hodgkin lymphoma. The material was peripheral blood mononuclear cells (PBMCs), obtained at baseline. The genes are TRBV7-9 and TRBJ2-5; perhaps TRBD1 as D (6 bases). In DNA form, the CDR3 reads TGTGCCAGCAGCCACCTACAGGGCCAAGAGACCCAGTACTTC. As protein: CASSHLQGQETQYF.